These 31 T cell receptor beta chains share one sample of origin, sequenced in a study of T cells in women clearing cervical HPV infection. The method was immunoSEQ multiplex PCR; TCRdb's version includes in-frame clones alone and lacks a portion of them. Seen in this sample are about 19,000 clones; the ten most common clones hold about 5.3%. Material: blood buffy coat. The receptors were gathered from a woman aged 18 to 69 with a cervical HPV16 infection that either progressed to CIN3+ or cleared (not recorded which).

Notes on this clone: The sequenced fragment ends 3 residues before the CDR3 boundary, so the rest is inferred from the germline J gene. The V and J genes are TRBV23-1 and TRBJ1-2, with TRBD1 matching 8 bases. TRBV23-1 counts as an open reading frame of uncertain function. The CDR3 has 15 residues. The CDR3 spells CASSQADRGSYDYTF. Incomplete CDR3 DNA: TGCGCCAGCAGTCAAGCTGACAGGGGATCCTACGAC.

As concerns this clone: The CDR3 extends 3 residues past the end of the read, so its final part is completed from the germline J gene. This sequence joins TRBV28 and TRBJ2-1; tentatively, D is TRBD1 (5 bases). This CDR3 has 12 amino acids. Germline V lookup: CDR1 MDHEN, CDR2 SYDVKM. The germline V and J ends were trimmed by 6 bases and 8 bases, with 11 bases remaining between them. The CDR3 bases that were read are TGTGCCAGCAGATTCCAGGGCGATGAG. This translates into CASRFQGDE. The CDR3, in full, reads CASRFQGDEQFF.

A remark on this clone: The read stops 3 residues short of the end of the CDR3; the missing end is completed from the germline J gene. This chain joins TRBV18 and TRBJ1-2; 9 nucleotides match TRBD1. The germline V gene has CDR1 KGHSH and CDR2 LQKENI. The CDR3 covers 15 residues. The CDR3 DNA, read in part, is TGTGCCAGCTCTCAACTGGGACAGGGTGGGTACGAC. It yields the protein CASSQLGQGGYD. The entire CDR3 sequence reads CASSQLGQGGYDYTF.

Regarding this clone: The CDR3 end falls 3 residues outside the read, so it is completed with the germline J gene. This sequence joins TRBV7-9 and TRBJ1-5; maybe TRBD1 (5 bases). V was cut by 10 bases and J by 0 bases, with 10 bases left in between. Germline CDR1 SEHNR, CDR2 FQNEAQ (reference sequence). This CDR3 has 13 amino acids. The DNA read from the CDR3 is TGTGCCATCCAGGGAGATAGCAATCAGCCC. As protein: CAIQGDSNQP. The whole CDR3 protein reads CAIQGDSNQPQHF.

Details on this clone: The read terminates 3 residues ahead of where the CDR3 ends, so the germline J gene completes it. The rearrangement uses TRBV30 and TRBJ1-4, with D possibly matching TRBD1 (5 bases). V lost 4 bases, J lost 6 bases, and 18 bases lay in between. The germline V gene encodes CDR1 GTSNPN and CDR2 SVGIG (reference sequence). The CDR3 runs to 15 residues. CDR3 amino acids: CAWKAADRRYEKLFF. The covered CDR3 bases are TGTGCCTGGAAGGCGGCTGACAGAAGATATGAAAAA. The variable domain in full, completed from reference TRBV30 and TRBJ1-4, reads SQTIHQWPATLVQPVGSPLSLECTVEGTSNPNLYWYRQAAGRGLQLLFYSVGIGQISSEVPQNLSASRPQDRQFILSSKKLLLSDSGFYLCAWKAADRRYEKLFFGSGTQLSVL.

The CDR3 reads CASSSAPQGLDVLTF. CDR3 bases read: TGTGCCAGCAGCTCCGCCCCACAGGGGTTAGACGTC. The chain links TRBV7-9 to TRBJ2-6; 7 bases are shared with TRBD1. The read is 3 residues too short to cover the CDR3 end, so that end is filled in from the germline J gene. With V trimmed by 4 bases and J by 11 bases, 11 bases remained unmatched. The CDR3 is made up of 15 amino acids. CDR1 is SEHNR and CDR2 is FQNEAQ in the germline V gene (reference sequence).

Of note for this clone: Sequencing ends 3 residues short of the CDR3 end; the germline J gene provides the rest. The rearrangement joins TRBV19 to TRBJ1-5; 7 bases align to TRBD1. The V and J ends lost 4 bases and 7 bases, in that order; junction bases with no gene match: 10. CDR3 length: 15 residues. Germline CDR1 LNHDA, CDR2 SQIVND (reference sequence). The CDR3 sequence: CASSTQGGAWQPQHF. Incomplete CDR3 DNA: TGTGCCAGTAGTACCCAGGGGGGCGCTTGGCAGCCC.

In the case of this clone: Read sequence stops 3 residues before the CDR3 end, and the germline J gene provides the missing end. The chain uses TRBV2 and TRBJ2-2; D may correspond to TRBD1 or TRBD2 (5 bases each). The CDR3 runs to 17 residues. Germline-derived CDR1 and CDR2 are SNHLY and FYNNEI. The V gene lost 11 bases and the J gene lost 3 bases, with 25 bases spanning the gap. Incomplete CDR3 DNA: TGTGCCCCTCTACGAAAGGGGAGCACAGGTGACACCGGGGAG. It is translated as CAPLRKGSTGDTGE. In full, the CDR3 is CAPLRKGSTGDTGELFF.

The CDR3 reads CASSLEGQGTGELFF. The covered CDR3 bases are TGTGCCAGCAGCTTAGAGGGACAGGGGACCGGGGAG. The chain uses TRBV7-6 and TRBJ2-2; TRBD1 matches at 10 bases. The read terminates 3 residues before the CDR3 end, so the remaining end is supplied by the germline J gene. The CDR3 is 15 residues long. The J segment lost 5 bases and the V segment lost 1 base, leaving 1 base of the junction unmatched. CDR1 and CDR2 (germline): SGHVS, FNYEAQ.

In the case of this clone: From the germline J gene comes the end of the CDR3, since the read stops 3 residues before it. The V call is TRBV5-6, the J call TRBJ2-4; tentatively, D is TRBD2 (6 bases). V gave up 1 base and J gave up 7 bases, with 9 bases separating them. Germline assignment: CDR1 SGHDT and CDR2 YYEEEE. The CDR3 loop spans 13 amino acids. Incomplete CDR3 DNA: TGTGCCAGCAGCTTGCTGGAGGGGAACATT. Its protein is CASSLLEGNI. The whole CDR3 sequence reads CASSLLEGNIQYF.

In the case of this clone: The read terminates 3 residues before the CDR3 end, so the remaining end is supplied by the germline J gene. The gene calls are TRBV20-1 and TRBJ1-1, with D perhaps matching TRBD1 (6 bases). CDR1 and CDR2 (germline): DFQATT, SNEGSKA (reference sequence). The CDR3 is 14 amino acids. V was pared by 0 bases and J by 5 bases, with 13 bases between. CDR3 DNA (partial): TGCAGTGCTAGAGATCGAGGGGGACGGACTGAA. Translated, it gives CSARDRGGRTE. The whole CDR3 sequence reads CSARDRGGRTEAFF.

As concerns this clone: The read ends 3 residues before the CDR3 terminus; that terminus is restored from the germline J gene. The V and J genes are TRBV6-2 or TRBV6-3 and TRBJ2-1; no definite D call. Germline values: CDR1 MNHEY, CDR2 SVGEGT. This CDR3 contains 13 residues. The germline V and J ends were trimmed by 7 bases and 8 bases, with 15 bases remaining between them. CDR3 sequence: CASKVGGRDEQFF. The DNA read from the CDR3 is TGTGCCAGCAAGGTCGGTGGTCGGGATGAG.

As regards this clone: The CDR3 is cut off 3 residues early in the read; its end comes from the germline J gene. The rearrangement joins TRBV2 to TRBJ1-2; D may be TRBD1 (5 bases). CDR3 size: 12 residues. CDR1 and CDR2 (germline): SNHLY, FYNNEI. The sequenced part of the CDR3 DNA is TGTGCCAGCAGTGGGGGCAGCTACGAC. Translation: CASSGGSYD. The whole CDR3 sequence reads CASSGGSYDYTF.

Comment on this clone: The read ends 3 residues shy of where the CDR3 ends; the end is completed using the germline J gene. The chain carries TRBV19 and TRBJ1-2; 8 nucleotides line up with TRBD1. Germline V gene data show CDR1 as LNHDA and CDR2 as SQIVND (reference sequence). CDR3 length equals 12 residues. V lost 8 bases, J lost 4 bases, and 3 bases stayed unmatched. The part of the CDR3 DNA that was read is TGTGCCAGTTCCGACAGGGGCTATGGC. It specifies CASSDRGYG. The CDR3 as a whole reads CASSDRGYGYTF.

In the case of this clone: Read data end 3 residues before the CDR3 end; the end is taken from the germline J gene. This chain joins TRBV20-1 and TRBJ1-2, with no clear D. CDR3 length: 13 amino acids. Germline lookup yields CDR1 DFQATT and CDR2 SNEGSKA (reference sequence). CDR3 protein: CSASGLLPGGYTF. Partial CDR3 DNA: TGCAGTGCTAGTGGACTCCTCCCGGGGGGC.

As concerns this clone: The read ends 3 residues early relative to the CDR3; the germline J gene fills the gap. The V call is TRBV5-8, the J call TRBJ2-3; 7 nucleotides match TRBD1. The CDR3 contains 15 residues. Germline assignment: CDR1 SGHTS and CDR2 YDEGEE. The J segment lost 2 bases and the V segment lost 4 bases, leaving 7 bases of the junction unmatched. Incomplete CDR3 DNA: TGTGCCAGCAGCCTCTTGACAGGGCCCACAGATACG. Its translation is CASSLLTGPTDT. The CDR3 in its entirety is CASSLLTGPTDTQYF. Supplemented by reference TRBV5-8 and TRBJ2-3, the full variable domain reads EAGVTQSPTHLIKTRGQQATLRCSPISGHTSVYWYQQALGLGLQFLLWYDEGEERNRGNFPPRFSGRQFPNYSSELNVNALELEDSALYLCASSLLTGPTDTQYFGPGTRLTVL.

Concerning this clone itself: Coverage ceases 3 residues before the CDR3 finishes, and the germline J gene fills in the end. This sequence joins TRBV7-2 and TRBJ1-2, with a weak D call TRBD1 (5 bases). The germline gives CDR1 SGHTA, CDR2 FQGNSA. The CDR3 consists of 15 residues. The CDR3 region is CASTLRVFDKNIYTF. The CDR3 bases that were read are TGTGCCAGCACCCTCAGGGTATTTGACAAAAACATC. The variable domain in full, with the rest retrieved from reference TRBV7-2 and TRBJ1-2, is GAGVSQSPSNKVTEKGKDVELRCDPISGHTALYWYRQSLGQGLEFLIYFQGNSAPDKSGLPSDRFSAERTGGSVSTLTIQRTQQEDSAVYLCASTLRVFDKNIYTFGSGTRLTVV.

A word on this clone: Read sequence stops 3 residues before the CDR3 end, and the germline J gene provides the missing end. This chain connects TRBV7-2 to TRBJ1-2, with 12 bases lining up with TRBD1. CDR1 is SGHTA, CDR2 FQGNSA, per germline. CDR3 length: 15 amino acids. The chain's CDR3 is CASSVTGTGGYDYTF. The CDR3 DNA, read in part, is TGTGCCAGCAGCGTAACCGGGACAGGGGGCTACGAC.

A note on this clone: The sequence runs out 3 residues before the end of the CDR3; the remainder is reconstructed from the germline J gene. V and J are TRBV7-3 and TRBJ2-2; D is uncertain. The CDR3 is made up of 13 amino acids. CDR1 is SGHTA, CDR2 FQGTGA, per germline. Trimming took off 4 bases at V and 6 bases at J, with 9 bases between the two ends. The part of the CDR3 DNA that was read is TGTGCCAGCAGCTCGGGTTCTTCCGGGGAG. This codes for CASSSGSSGE. From start to end, the CDR3 is CASSSGSSGELFF. Full variable domain (missing parts from reference TRBV7-3 and TRBJ2-2): GAGVSQTPSNKVTEKGKYVELRCDPISGHTALYWYRQSLGQGPEFLIYFQGTGAADDSGLPNDRFFAVRPEGSVSTLKIQRTERGDSAVYLCASSSGSSGELFFGEGSRLTVL.

For this clone: The CDR3 end is not reached by the read, which stops 3 residues before it; the germline J gene fills it in. The genes are TRBV7-6 and TRBJ1-5; the match to TRBD1 covers 9 bases. The CDR3 covers 17 residues. The V gene's germline CDR1 is SGHVS and CDR2 FNYEAQ. Unmatched junction bases numbered 11, after V lost 3 bases and J lost 5 bases. The CDR3 DNA, read in part, is TGTGCCAGCAGCTTTTACGGGGACAGGGTTGTAGATCAGCCC. This translates into CASSFYGDRVVDQP. The whole CDR3 protein reads CASSFYGDRVVDQPQHF.

As for this clone: The read terminates 3 residues ahead of where the CDR3 ends, so the germline J gene completes it. This chain connects TRBV7-1 to TRBJ1-1, with D perhaps TRBD1 (6 bases). TRBV7-1 is placed among ORFs of uncertain function. The CDR3 covers 21 residues. The CDR3 reads CASSSPMRSGATSGGAHEAFF. The DNA read from the CDR3 is TGTGCCAGCAGCTCCCCCATGAGGTCAGGGGCGACTAGCGGGGGGGCCCATGAG.

Of note for this clone: The read terminates 3 residues before the CDR3 end, so the remaining end is supplied by the germline J gene. This chain joins TRBV5-1 and TRBJ2-7, with TRBD1 matching 7 bases. The length of the CDR3 is 14 residues. V dropped 2 bases and J dropped 2; count of bases not matched to a gene: 4. Germline CDR1 reads SGHRS; CDR2 reads YFSETQ. CDR3 residues: CASSLGQAAYEQYF. The DNA read from the CDR3 is TGCGCCAGCAGCTTAGGACAGGCCGCCTACGAG.

About this clone: The read halts 3 residues ahead of the CDR3 end, with the missing end drawn from the germline J gene. The gene calls are TRBV6-2 or TRBV6-3 and TRBJ2-6, with a tentative D call TRBD1 (5 bases). The CDR3 totals 15 residues. Trimming took 2 bases from V and 1 from J, leaving 6 bases between them. The germline V gene has CDR1 MNHEY and CDR2 SVGEGT. The CDR3 reads CASSYRGSGANVLTF. The CDR3 DNA, read in part, is TGTGCCAGCAGTTACAGGGGATCTGGGGCCAACGTC.

Comments on this clone: The sequenced fragment ends 3 residues before the CDR3 boundary, so the rest is inferred from the germline J gene. The V call is TRBV7-6, the J call TRBJ2-4; 9 positions agree with TRBD1. This CDR3 contains 17 residues. CDR1 and CDR2 (germline): SGHVS, FNYEAQ. This chain's CDR3 is CASSSPGQGRLNYGQYF. CDR3 DNA (partial): TGTGCCAGCAGCTCCCCGGGACAGGGCAGATTGAACTATGGT. Supplemented by reference TRBV7-6 and TRBJ2-4, the full variable domain reads GAGVSQSPRYKVTKRGQDVALRCDPISGHVSLYWYRQALGQGPEFLTYFNYEAQQDKSGLPNDRFSAERPEGSISTLTIQRTEQRDSAMYRCASSSPGQGRLNYGQYFGAGTRLSVL.

A word on this clone: The read ends 3 residues shy of where the CDR3 ends; the end is completed using the germline J gene. This rearrangement joins TRBV6-2 or TRBV6-3 to TRBJ2-3; D call uncertain. The CDR3 consists of 14 residues. CDR1 and CDR2 (germline): MNHEY, SVGEGT. V was clipped by 2 bases and J by 0 bases, with 6 bases between them. CDR3 region: CASSYGLSTDTQYF. The part of the CDR3 DNA that was read is TGTGCCAGCAGTTACGGCCTCAGCACAGATACG.

Considering frequency, this clone is medium-sized. The covered CDR3 bases are TGTGCCAGCAGTGAGGGAACAGGGGTCGGCGGGGAG. Amino acids: CASSEGTGVGGE. The complete CDR3 sequence is CASSEGTGVGGELFF. The chain combines TRBV2 with TRBJ2-2; 7 nucleotides agree with TRBD1. With the read ending 3 residues before the CDR3 end, the germline J gene is used to fill in that end. There are 15 residues in the CDR3. V lost 3 bases to trimming and J lost 7 bases; unmatched junction nucleotides: 8. Germline CDR1 SNHLY, CDR2 FYNNEI.

As concerns this clone: The sequenced fragment ends 3 residues before the CDR3 boundary, so the rest is inferred from the germline J gene. The chain joins TRBV25-1 to TRBJ2-5; D is perhaps TRBD1 (5 bases). The CDR3 has 14 amino acids. Trimming left V 1 base short and J 5 bases short, with 11 bases between. Germline V gene sequence: CDR1 MGHDK, CDR2 SYGVNS. The part of the CDR3 DNA that was read is TGTGCCAGCAGTGAATCGACGCAGGGTGAGACC. Its protein product is CASSESTQGET. The whole CDR3 reads CASSESTQGETQYF.

For this clone: The CDR3 end is not reached by the read, which stops 3 residues before it; the germline J gene fills it in. The rearrangement uses TRBV28 and TRBJ2-1; 12 bases agree with TRBD2. The CDR3 totals 16 residues. The germline CDR1 and CDR2 sequences are MDHEN and SYDVKM. V dropped 5 bases and J dropped 8; count of bases not matched to a gene: 10. The sequenced CDR3 bases are TGTGCCAGCAGTCCACACCGGACTAGCGGGGCCCATGAG. Protein: CASSPHRTSGAHE. The CDR3 in full is CASSPHRTSGAHEQFF.

As concerns this clone: The read stops 3 residues short of the end of the CDR3; the missing end is completed from the germline J gene. The chain joins TRBV7-2 to TRBJ2-3; TRBD2 matches 11 bases. Germline-derived CDR1 and CDR2 are SGHTA and FQGNSA. CDR3 size: 14 residues. The sequenced CDR3 bases are TGTGCCAGCAGCTTCTCTAGCGGGGGGTCGACG. It codes for CASSFSSGGST. The CDR3 reads in full as CASSFSSGGSTQYF.

With respect to this clone: The CDR3 end is not reached by the read, which stops 3 residues before it; the germline J gene fills it in. V gene TRBV3-1 (or the pseudogene TRBV3-2) combines with J gene TRBJ1-6; D might be TRBD1 (6 bases). The CDR3 is 15 residues long. The germline gives CDR1 LGHDT, CDR2 YNNKEL (reference sequence). V lost 5 bases and J lost 7, with 15 bases in between. Here the CDR3 reads CASSLLGAGNSPLHF. CDR3 DNA, as far as it was read: TGTGCCAGCAGCTTACTGGGGGCTGGAAATTCACCC.

Points on this clone: The read terminates 3 residues ahead of where the CDR3 ends, so the germline J gene completes it. The gene calls are TRBV28 and TRBJ1-6, with 7 nucleotides matching TRBD1. Germline V CDR1 and CDR2: MDHEN, SYDVKM. V was pared by 5 bases and J by 3 bases, with 10 bases of the junction left unmatched. The CDR3 covers 17 residues. The sequenced part of the CDR3 DNA is TGTGCCAGCAGTCCCGCGGACAGGCTAAGCTATAATTCACCC. Translated, it gives CASSPADRLSYNSP. The CDR3 in its entirety is CASSPADRLSYNSPLHF.